The rows below give T cell receptor beta chains drawn from one sample of a study. TCRdb ran MiXCR on the RT-PCR reads and lists one entry per CDR3 protein. The sample lists around 700,000 distinct CDR3 sequences, 12% to 15% occurring once. Sequencing used memory CD4+ T cells from blood. The receptors were sampled from a female donor in good health, serving as a healthy control. Each CDR3 is given with its conserved first and last residue. Each record gives: clone size, D gene, V gene, J gene, CDR3 protein, CDR3 DNA. D genes are given only for firm matches. The listing skips clone size in some rows; elsewhere it reads once, few, many or a size class.

clone_size: many; d_call: -; v_call: TRBV15; j_call: TRBJ2-5; cdr3_aa: CATRLLRDKETQYF; cdr3_nt: TGTGCCACCAGATTACTCCGGGACAAAGAGACCCAGTACTTC
clone_size: -; d_call: -; v_call: TRBV28; j_call: TRBJ1-2; cdr3_aa: CASSSNGQYYGYTF; cdr3_nt: TGTGCCAGCAGTTCCAACGGACAGTACTATGGCTACACCTTC
clone_size: -; d_call: TRBD2; v_call: TRBV7-2; j_call: TRBJ2-1; cdr3_aa: CASSLAGTSGRARSGNEQFF; cdr3_nt: TGTGCCAGCAGCTTAGCGGGGACTAGCGGGAGGGCCCGGTCGGGCAATGAGCAGTTCTTC
clone_size: -; d_call: -; v_call: TRBV7-9; j_call: TRBJ1-3; cdr3_aa: CASSLSGGRGNTIYF; cdr3_nt: TGTGCCAGCAGCTTATCGGGGGGGCGTGGAAACACCATATATTTT
clone_size: few; d_call: -; v_call: TRBV28; j_call: TRBJ2-4; cdr3_aa: CASSSSTITDIQYF; cdr3_nt: TGTGCCAGCAGTTCCTCGACAATCACGGACATTCAGTACTTC
clone_size: -; d_call: -; v_call: TRBV6-2/TRBV6-3; j_call: TRBJ1-1; cdr3_aa: CASSYLREGVGNTEAFF; cdr3_nt: TGTGCCAGCAGTTATTTGAGAGAGGGCGTGGGAAACACTGAAGCTTTCTTT
clone_size: -; d_call: -; v_call: TRBV28; j_call: TRBJ1-1; cdr3_aa: CASSSPGTRKAEAFF; cdr3_nt: TGTGCCAGCAGTTCCCCTGGGACTCGGAAGGCTGAAGCTTTCTTT
clone_size: few; d_call: TRBD2; v_call: TRBV20-1; j_call: TRBJ2-7; cdr3_aa: CSAQGLANEQYF; cdr3_nt: TGCAGTGCTCAAGGACTAGCGAACGAGCAGTACTTC
clone_size: -; d_call: -; v_call: TRBV7-2; j_call: TRBJ2-2; cdr3_aa: CSSSHRTGELFF; cdr3_nt: TGTTCCAGCAGCCACCGCACCGGGGAGCTGTTTTTT
clone_size: many; d_call: -; v_call: TRBV9; j_call: TRBJ2-5; cdr3_aa: CASSPRRGSETQYF; cdr3_nt: TGTGCCAGCAGCCCACGCAGGGGTTCTGAGACCCAGTACTTC
clone_size: -; d_call: TRBD1; v_call: TRBV5-1; j_call: TRBJ1-4; cdr3_aa: CASSLAQGDEKLFF; cdr3_nt: TGCGCCAGCAGCTTGGCGCAGGGGGATGAAAAACTGTTTTTT
clone_size: few; d_call: TRBD1; v_call: TRBV4-3; j_call: TRBJ2-7; cdr3_aa: CASSQGRQGAREQYF; cdr3_nt: TGCGCCAGCAGCCAAGGTCGCCAGGGGGCTAGAGAGCAGTACTTC
clone_size: -; d_call: -; v_call: TRBV27; j_call: TRBJ1-2; cdr3_aa: CATSRAANYGYTF; cdr3_nt: TGTGCCACCTCCAGGGCAGCTAACTATGGCTACACCTTC
clone_size: many; d_call: TRBD1; v_call: TRBV20-1; j_call: TRBJ1-5; cdr3_aa: CSVAQGTGFGQPQHF; cdr3_nt: TGCAGTGTTGCACAGGGGACAGGGTTCGGTCAGCCCCAGCATTTT
clone_size: few; d_call: -; v_call: TRBV10-3; j_call: TRBJ2-2; cdr3_aa: CAISESATLNTGELFF; cdr3_nt: TGTGCCATCAGTGAGTCGGCGACTCTAAACACCGGGGAGCTGTTTTTT
clone_size: few; d_call: -; v_call: TRBV5-4; j_call: TRBJ2-3; cdr3_aa: CASSQTEKTSTDTQYF; cdr3_nt: TGTGCCAGCAGCCAAACAGAGAAAACTAGCACAGATACGCAGTATTTT
clone_size: few; d_call: -; v_call: TRBV12-3/TRBV12-4; j_call: TRBJ1-2; cdr3_aa: CASSYGGVGSGYTF; cdr3_nt: TGTGCCAGCAGTTACGGCGGGGTCGGGAGTGGCTACACCTTC
clone_size: many; d_call: -; v_call: TRBV18; j_call: TRBJ2-5; cdr3_aa: CASSPRNTEETQYF; cdr3_nt: TGTGCCAGCTCACCTAGAAACACAGAAGAGACCCAGTACTTC
clone_size: -; d_call: TRBD2; v_call: TRBV20-1; j_call: TRBJ2-7; cdr3_aa: CSARGTSGGQSEQYF; cdr3_nt: TGCAGTGCTAGAGGCACTAGCGGGGGACAGAGCGAGCAGTACTTC
clone_size: many; d_call: -; v_call: TRBV7-9; j_call: TRBJ1-1; cdr3_aa: CASRQDSSNTEAFF; cdr3_nt: TGTGCCAGCAGGCAAGACAGTTCGAACACTGAAGCTTTCTTT
clone_size: many; d_call: -; v_call: TRBV4-3; j_call: TRBJ1-4; cdr3_aa: CASSRPGYNEKLFF; cdr3_nt: TGCGCCAGCAGCCGGCCAGGGTATAATGAAAAACTGTTTTTT
clone_size: many; d_call: -; v_call: TRBV10-2; j_call: TRBJ1-1; cdr3_aa: CASSESRGKGEAFF; cdr3_nt: TGCGCCAGCAGTGAGTCGAGGGGGAAGGGTGAAGCTTTCTTT
clone_size: -; d_call: -; v_call: TRBV18; j_call: TRBJ1-5; cdr3_aa: CASSLYSDSNQPQHF; cdr3_nt: TGTGCCAGCTCATTATACTCGGATAGCAATCAGCCCCAGCATTTT
clone_size: -; d_call: -; v_call: TRBV28; j_call: TRBJ2-7; cdr3_aa: CASSQGRFEQYF; cdr3_nt: TGTGCCAGCAGCCAGGGCCGATTCGAGCAGTACTTC
clone_size: -; d_call: TRBD1; v_call: TRBV7-8; j_call: TRBJ2-7; cdr3_aa: CASSSYRGKEQYF; cdr3_nt: TGTGCCAGCAGCTCGTACAGGGGGAAAGAGCAGTACTTC
clone_size: -; d_call: TRBD2; v_call: TRBV5-1; j_call: TRBJ2-7; cdr3_aa: CASRSSGPSSYEQYF; cdr3_nt: TGCGCCAGCAGGAGTAGCGGGCCGAGCTCCTACGAGCAGTACTTC
clone_size: many; d_call: -; v_call: TRBV20-1; j_call: TRBJ2-7; cdr3_aa: CSASGISYEQYF; cdr3_nt: TGCAGTGCTAGCGGGATCTCCTACGAGCAGTACTTC
clone_size: many; d_call: -; v_call: TRBV20-1; j_call: TRBJ2-3; cdr3_aa: CSASGRDTQYF; cdr3_nt: TGCAGTGCCTCTGGGAGGGATACGCAGTATTTT
clone_size: many; d_call: -; v_call: TRBV4-1; j_call: TRBJ2-6; cdr3_aa: CASSQDAAGARSGANVLTF; cdr3_nt: TGCGCCAGCAGCCAAGATGCCGCAGGCGCCCGCTCTGGGGCCAACGTCCTGACTTTC
clone_size: few; d_call: TRBD2; v_call: TRBV7-2; j_call: TRBJ2-1; cdr3_aa: CASSLRTSGISYNEQFF; cdr3_nt: TGTGCCAGCAGCTTGAGGACTAGCGGGATCTCCTACAATGAGCAGTTCTTC
clone_size: many; d_call: -; v_call: TRBV6-5; j_call: TRBJ1-4; cdr3_aa: CASSYEREAGKLFF; cdr3_nt: TGTGCCAGCAGTTACGAGAGGGAGGCGGGAAAACTGTTTTTT
clone_size: few; d_call: -; v_call: TRBV7-2; j_call: TRBJ1-1; cdr3_aa: CASSLVVLSGRGTEAFF; cdr3_nt: TGTGCCAGCAGCTTAGTTGTTCTATCAGGGAGAGGGACTGAAGCTTTCTTT
clone_size: once; d_call: TRBD1; v_call: TRBV5-1; j_call: TRBJ2-5; cdr3_aa: CASSLLGTVQETQYF; cdr3_nt: TGCGCCAGCAGCTTGCTAGGGACAGTGCAAGAGACCCAGTACTTC
clone_size: many; d_call: TRBD2; v_call: TRBV12-3/TRBV12-4; j_call: TRBJ2-3; cdr3_aa: CASRPTSGRASSQYF; cdr3_nt: TGTGCCAGCAGGCCTACTAGCGGGAGGGCCTCATCGCAGTATTTT
clone_size: -; d_call: TRBD1; v_call: TRBV10-3; j_call: TRBJ2-7; cdr3_aa: CAIRGQEYYEQYF; cdr3_nt: TGTGCCATCAGGGGACAGGAATACTACGAGCAGTACTTC
clone_size: -; d_call: TRBD1; v_call: TRBV11-2; j_call: TRBJ1-1; cdr3_aa: CASSWGTGRSSEAFF; cdr3_nt: TGTGCCAGCAGCTGGGGGACAGGTAGGTCCTCTGAAGCTTTCTTT
clone_size: many; d_call: -; v_call: TRBV3-1; j_call: TRBJ2-1; cdr3_aa: CASSQNSQPSYNEQFF; cdr3_nt: TGTGCCAGCAGCCAAAACAGTCAACCCTCCTACAATGAGCAGTTCTTC
clone_size: -; d_call: TRBD1; v_call: TRBV12-3/TRBV12-4; j_call: TRBJ1-5; cdr3_aa: CAGSLTGGRSQPQHF; cdr3_nt: TGTGCCGGCAGCCTTACAGGGGGCCGTAGTCAGCCCCAGCATTTT
clone_size: few; d_call: TRBD2; v_call: TRBV20-1; j_call: TRBJ2-1; cdr3_aa: CSARSTGLAVRYNEQFF; cdr3_nt: TGCAGTGCTAGATCTACGGGACTAGCGGTACGGTACAATGAGCAGTTCTTC
clone_size: -; d_call: -; v_call: TRBV9; j_call: TRBJ1-1; cdr3_aa: CASSVDWLNTEAFF; cdr3_nt: TGTGCCAGCAGCGTAGATTGGCTGAACACTGAAGCTTTCTTT
clone_size: -; d_call: -; v_call: TRBV9; j_call: TRBJ1-5; cdr3_aa: CASSPRTRGSNQPQHF; cdr3_nt: TGTGCCAGCAGCCCCCGAACGAGGGGCAGCAATCAGCCCCAGCATTTT
clone_size: few; d_call: -; v_call: TRBV7-9; j_call: TRBJ2-7; cdr3_aa: CASSGRKEGEQYF; cdr3_nt: TGTGCCAGCTCTGGACGGAAGGAGGGAGAGCAGTACTTC
clone_size: many; d_call: -; v_call: TRBV6-5; j_call: TRBJ2-7; cdr3_aa: CASSYTVGAWYEQYF; cdr3_nt: TGTGCCAGCAGTTATACAGTGGGAGCTTGGTACGAGCAGTACTTC
clone_size: -; d_call: -; v_call: TRBV3-1; j_call: TRBJ2-7; cdr3_aa: CASSQVRKEQYF; cdr3_nt: TGTGCCAGCAGCCAAGTAAGGAAGGAGCAGTACTTC
clone_size: many; d_call: -; v_call: TRBV6-2/TRBV6-3; j_call: TRBJ2-2; cdr3_aa: CASTVGRNTGELFF; cdr3_nt: TGTGCCAGCACTGTGGGGAGAAACACCGGGGAGCTGTTTTTT
clone_size: -; d_call: -; v_call: TRBV4-1; j_call: TRBJ1-4; cdr3_aa: CASSQDPTGREKLFF; cdr3_nt: TGCGCCAGCAGCCAAGATCCAACAGGCCGGGAAAAACTGTTTTTT
clone_size: -; d_call: TRBD1; v_call: TRBV3-1; j_call: TRBJ2-5; cdr3_aa: CASSRPRGSGGETQYF; cdr3_nt: TGTGCCAGCAGCCGACCCAGGGGGAGCGGCGGAGAGACCCAGTACTTC
clone_size: few; d_call: -; v_call: TRBV28; j_call: TRBJ2-4; cdr3_aa: CASSLGNLAQYF; cdr3_nt: TGTGCCAGCAGTTTGGGGAATCTGGCTCAGTACTTC
clone_size: -; d_call: -; v_call: TRBV20-1; j_call: TRBJ1-2; cdr3_aa: CSANRDLNYGYTF; cdr3_nt: TGCAGTGCTAACAGGGATTTAAACTATGGCTACACCTTC
clone_size: -; d_call: -; v_call: TRBV2; j_call: TRBJ2-1; cdr3_aa: CASSEWQGGPGNEQFF; cdr3_nt: TGTGCCAGCAGTGAATGGCAGGGGGGCCCGGGGAATGAGCAGTTCTTC
clone_size: many; d_call: TRBD2; v_call: TRBV5-1; j_call: TRBJ2-1; cdr3_aa: CASSLGGTSSHEQFF; cdr3_nt: TGCGCCAGCAGCTTGGGTGGGACTAGCAGCCATGAGCAGTTCTTC
clone_size: few; d_call: TRBD2; v_call: TRBV28; j_call: TRBJ2-5; cdr3_aa: CASSPSGGAVETQYF; cdr3_nt: TGTGCCAGCAGCCCGAGCGGGGGGGCCGTAGAGACCCAGTACTTC
clone_size: few; d_call: -; v_call: TRBV11-2; j_call: TRBJ2-1; cdr3_aa: CASSHRDPSRDNEQFF; cdr3_nt: TGTGCCAGCAGCCACCGGGACCCCAGTAGAGACAATGAGCAGTTCTTC